The clone carrying this T cell receptor (beta chain) was detected many times. The data were taken from a study of early T cells in non-severe SARS-CoV-2 infection. MiXCR, run by TCRdb on the 5' RACE reads, gives a single entry per CDR3 protein. Here the sample spans 50,000 to 65,000 distinct CDR3 sequences, 8.5% to 10% being singletons. The germline V gene has CDR1 MNHEY and CDR2 SVGEGT. This CDR3 is built from 14 residues. V was shortened by 5 bases and J by 5 bases, with 13 bases between the two germline ends. The V call is TRBV6-2 or TRBV6-3, the J call TRBJ1-5; D uncertain. This receptor was obtained from an adult who was a healthcare worker with PCR-confirmed SARS-CoV-2 infection or an uninfected control (not recorded which). The sample comprised whole blood. The CDR3 region is CASSLLENYQPQHF. The CDR3, as DNA: TGTGCCAGCAGTCTACTAGAAAACTATCAGCCCCAGCATTTT.